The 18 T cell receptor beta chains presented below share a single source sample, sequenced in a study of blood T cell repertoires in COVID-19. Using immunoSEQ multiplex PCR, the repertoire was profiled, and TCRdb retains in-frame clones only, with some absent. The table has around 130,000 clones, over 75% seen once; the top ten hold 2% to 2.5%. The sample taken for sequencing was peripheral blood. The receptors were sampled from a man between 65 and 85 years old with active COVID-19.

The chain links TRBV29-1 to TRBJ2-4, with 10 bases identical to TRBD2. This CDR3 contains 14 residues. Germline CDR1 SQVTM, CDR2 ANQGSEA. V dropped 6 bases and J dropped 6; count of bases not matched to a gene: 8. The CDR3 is CSVELAGGPNIQYF. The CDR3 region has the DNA TGCAGCGTCGAATTAGCGGGAGGCCCAAACATTCAGTACTTC.

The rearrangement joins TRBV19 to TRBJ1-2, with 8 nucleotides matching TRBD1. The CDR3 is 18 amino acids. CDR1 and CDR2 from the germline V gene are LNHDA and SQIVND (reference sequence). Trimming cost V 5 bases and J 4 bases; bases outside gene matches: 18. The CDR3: CASSATRTRQGNTYGYTF. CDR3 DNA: TGTGCCAGTAGTGCAACGAGAACCCGACAGGGGAACACCTATGGCTACACCTTC.

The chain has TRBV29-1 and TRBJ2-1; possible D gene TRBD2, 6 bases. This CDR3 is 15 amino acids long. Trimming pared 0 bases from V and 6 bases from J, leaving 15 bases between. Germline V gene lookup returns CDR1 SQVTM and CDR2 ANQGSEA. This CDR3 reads CSVEDQGGKTNEQFF. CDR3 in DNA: TGCAGCGTTGAAGATCAAGGCGGGAAGACCAATGAGCAGTTCTTC.

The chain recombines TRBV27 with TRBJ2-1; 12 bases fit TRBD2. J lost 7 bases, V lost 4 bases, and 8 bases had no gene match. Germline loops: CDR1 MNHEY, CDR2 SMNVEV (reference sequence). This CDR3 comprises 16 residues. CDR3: CASSSRLAGEWNEQFF. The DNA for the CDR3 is TGTGCCAGCAGTTCCCGACTAGCGGGAGAATGGAATGAGCAGTTCTTC.

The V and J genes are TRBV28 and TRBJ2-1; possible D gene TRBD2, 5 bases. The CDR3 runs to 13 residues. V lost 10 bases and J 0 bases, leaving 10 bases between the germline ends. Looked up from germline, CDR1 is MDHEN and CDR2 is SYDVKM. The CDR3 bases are TGTGCCACCCGACTAAGCTCCTACAATGAGCAGTTCTTC. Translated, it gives CATRLSSYNEQFF.

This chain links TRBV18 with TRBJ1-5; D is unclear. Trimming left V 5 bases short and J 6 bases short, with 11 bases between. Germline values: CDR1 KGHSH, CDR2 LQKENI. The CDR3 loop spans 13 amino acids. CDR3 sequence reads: CASSASGSQPQHF. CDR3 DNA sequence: TGTGCCAGCTCAGCTTCGGGGAGTCAGCCCCAGCATTTT.

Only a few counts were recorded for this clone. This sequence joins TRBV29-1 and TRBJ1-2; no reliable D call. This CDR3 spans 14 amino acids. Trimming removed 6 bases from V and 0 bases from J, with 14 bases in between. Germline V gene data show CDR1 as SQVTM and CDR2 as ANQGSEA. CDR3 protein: CSVRPADSNYGYTF. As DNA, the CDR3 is TGCAGCGTCCGACCCGCAGACTCTAACTATGGCTACACCTTC.

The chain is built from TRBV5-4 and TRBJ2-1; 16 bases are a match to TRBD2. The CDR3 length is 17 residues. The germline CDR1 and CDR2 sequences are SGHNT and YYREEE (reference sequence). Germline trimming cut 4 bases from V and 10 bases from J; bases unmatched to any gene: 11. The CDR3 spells CASSEGLAGGPKKEQFF. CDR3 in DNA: TGTGCCAGCAGCGAGGGACTAGCGGGAGGGCCGAAAAAAGAGCAGTTCTTC. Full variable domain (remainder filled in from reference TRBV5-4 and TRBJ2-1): ETGVTQSPTHLIKTRGQQVTLRCSSQSGHNTVSWYQQALGQGPQFIFQYYREEENGRGNFPPRFSGLQFPNYSSELNVNALELDDSALYLCASSEGLAGGPKKEQFFGPGTRLTVL.

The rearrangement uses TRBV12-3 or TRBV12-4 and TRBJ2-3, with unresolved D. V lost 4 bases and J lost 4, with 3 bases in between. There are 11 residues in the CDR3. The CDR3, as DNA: TGTGCCAGCAGTTCAGCAGATACGCAGTATTTT. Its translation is CASSSADTQYF.

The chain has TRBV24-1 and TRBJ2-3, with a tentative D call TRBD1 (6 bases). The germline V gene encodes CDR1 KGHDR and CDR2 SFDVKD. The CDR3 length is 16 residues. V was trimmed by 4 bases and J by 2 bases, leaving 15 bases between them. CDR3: CATSDHRAQDTDTQYF. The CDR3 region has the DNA TGTGCCACCAGTGACCACAGGGCCCAAGACACAGATACGCAGTATTTT.

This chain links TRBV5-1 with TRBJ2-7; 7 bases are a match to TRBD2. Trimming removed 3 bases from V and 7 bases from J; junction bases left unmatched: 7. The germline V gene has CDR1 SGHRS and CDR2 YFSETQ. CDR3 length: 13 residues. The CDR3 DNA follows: TGCGCCAGCAGCTGGGAGGGCCAAAGTGAGCAGTACTTC. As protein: CASSWEGQSEQYF.

The CDR3 loop reads CASSTPTGDVYEQYF. The CDR3 DNA reads TGTGCCAGCAGCACCCCGACAGGGGATGTCTACGAGCAGTACTTC. This chain links TRBV5-4 with TRBJ2-7; 8 nucleotides agree with TRBD1. The CDR3 loop spans 15 amino acids. Germline V gene data show CDR1 as SGHNT and CDR2 as YYREEE (reference sequence). Germline trimming cut 4 bases from V and 3 bases from J; bases unmatched to any gene: 9.

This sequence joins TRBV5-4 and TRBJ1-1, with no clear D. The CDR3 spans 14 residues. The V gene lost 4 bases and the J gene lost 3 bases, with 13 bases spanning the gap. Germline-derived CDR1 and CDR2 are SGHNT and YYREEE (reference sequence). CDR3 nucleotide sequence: TGTGCCAGCAGCCCGAAGGAGGGATACACTGAAGCTTTCTTT. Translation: CASSPKEGYTEAFF.

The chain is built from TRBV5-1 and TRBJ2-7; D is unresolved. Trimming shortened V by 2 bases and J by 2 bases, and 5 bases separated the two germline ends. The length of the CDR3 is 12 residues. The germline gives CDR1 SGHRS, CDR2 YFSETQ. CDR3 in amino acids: CASSFPAYEQYF. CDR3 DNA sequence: TGCGCCAGCAGCTTTCCTGCCTACGAGCAGTACTTC.

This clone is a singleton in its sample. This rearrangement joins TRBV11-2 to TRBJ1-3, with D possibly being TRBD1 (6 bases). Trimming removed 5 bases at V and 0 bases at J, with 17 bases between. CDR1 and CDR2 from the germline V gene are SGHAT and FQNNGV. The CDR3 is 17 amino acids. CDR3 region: CASSPAGGRFSGNTIYF. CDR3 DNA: TGTGCCAGCAGCCCGGCCGGGGGGCGCTTCTCTGGAAACACCATATATTTT.

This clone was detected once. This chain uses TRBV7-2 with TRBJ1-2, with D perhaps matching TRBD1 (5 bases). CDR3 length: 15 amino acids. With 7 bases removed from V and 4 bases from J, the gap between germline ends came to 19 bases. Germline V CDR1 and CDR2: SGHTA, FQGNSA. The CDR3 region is CASTPGGVDSYGYTF. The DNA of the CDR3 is TGTGCCAGCACCCCGGGCGGCGTAGACAGCTATGGCTACACCTTC.

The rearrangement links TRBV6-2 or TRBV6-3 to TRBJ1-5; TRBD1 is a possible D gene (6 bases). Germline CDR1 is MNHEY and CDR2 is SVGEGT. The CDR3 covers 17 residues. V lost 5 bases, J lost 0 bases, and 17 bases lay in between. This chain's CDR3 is CASSARGSGISNQPQHF. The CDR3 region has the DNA TGTGCCAGCAGTGCGAGGGGGTCGGGGATTAGCAATCAGCCCCAGCATTTT.

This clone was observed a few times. The CDR3 bases are TGTGCCAGCAGTTCCCGACAGGCTAGGGGTCAGCCCCAGCATTTT. Residues: CASSSRQARGQPQHF. The chain joins TRBV28 to TRBJ1-5; possible D gene TRBD1, 6 bases. The CDR3 covers 15 residues. Germline V gene sequence: CDR1 MDHEN, CDR2 SYDVKM. Trimming shortened V by 4 bases and J by 6 bases, and 16 bases separated the two germline ends.